These 27 T cell receptor beta chains share one sample of origin, sequenced in a study of cytomegalovirus exposure and HLA in healthy donors. The PCR employed 60 Vbeta primers together with 13 Jbeta primers. Produced via immunoSEQ multiplex PCR; TCRdb's table is partial and in-frame only. The sample yields 100,000 or so clones, roughly 75% seen once. Specimen: PBMCs. The receptor source for this set is a male donor in good health and CMV-seropositive.

The chain joins TRBV15 to TRBJ1-2, with a tentative D call TRBD1 (6 bases). The CDR3 has 15 amino acids. V dropped 0 bases and J dropped 4 bases, with 12 bases sitting between them. Germline loops: CDR1 LNHNV, CDR2 YYDKDF (reference sequence). Here the CDR3 DNA reads TGTGCCACCAGCAGAGAGGGGACAAGTGGCTATGGCTACACCTTC. Its translation is CATSREGTSGYGYTF.

This rearrangement joins TRBV11-3 to TRBJ1-3; D may be TRBD1 (6 bases). The V gene lost 7 bases and the J gene lost 1 base, with 11 bases spanning the gap. The V gene's germline CDR1 is SGHNT and CDR2 YENEEA. The CDR3 is 14 residues long. The CDR3 loop reads CASNTGLSGNTIYF. The CDR3 DNA sequence: TGTGCCAGCAACACAGGGTTATCTGGAAACACCATATATTTT. Together with reference TRBV11-3 and TRBJ1-3, the CDR3 gives the full variable domain: EAGVVQSPRYKIIEKKQPVAFWCNPISGHNTLYWYLQNLGQGPELLIRYENEEAVDDSQLPKDRFSAERLKGVDSTLKIQPAELGDSAVYLCASNTGLSGNTIYFGEGSWLTVV.

Here the CDR3 DNA reads TGTGCCACCTCGCGGGTTCGGACTGAAGCTTTCTTT. It encodes CATSRVRTEAFF. The chain combines TRBV6-1 with TRBJ1-1, with D hard to call. Germline-derived CDR1 and CDR2 are MNHNS and SASEGT. The CDR3 is made up of 12 amino acids. V was pared by 10 bases and J by 5 bases, with 14 bases between.

The V gene is TRBV27, the J gene TRBJ1-4, with a tentative D call TRBD1 (5 bases). Germline CDR1 MNHEY, CDR2 SMNVEV (reference sequence). There are 15 residues in the CDR3. V was pared by 6 bases and J by 7 bases, with 18 bases between. For the CDR3, the DNA is TGTGCCAGCAGATTAACAGGACGGAATAGTGAAAAACTGTTTTTT. This gives the protein CASRLTGRNSEKLFF.

By frequency in the sample, this clone is medium-sized. This sequence joins TRBV25-1 and TRBJ2-1; 10 bases fit TRBD2. In germline, CDR1 is MGHDK, CDR2 SYGVNS. With V trimmed by 7 bases and J by 8 bases, 5 bases remained unmatched. The CDR3 runs to 13 residues. The CDR3 bases are TGTGCCAGCAAGCGGGGGGGCTATCATGAGCAGTTCTTC. Amino acids: CASKRGGYHEQFF.

The chain is built from TRBV7-9 and TRBJ2-7; 9 bases agree with TRBD1. The CDR3 totals 14 residues. V was clipped by 4 bases and J by 6 bases; unmatched bases: 7. CDR1 is SEHNR, CDR2 FQNEAQ, per germline (reference sequence). In nucleotides, the CDR3 is TGTGCCAGCAGCTCCCCGGGACAGGGATCCGAGCAGTACTTC. It is translated as CASSSPGQGSEQYF.

V gene TRBV14 combines with J gene TRBJ1-2, with TRBD1 as a possible D gene (6 bases). Germline lookup yields CDR1 SGHDN and CDR2 FVKESK. This CDR3 is built from 14 residues. V was clipped by 6 bases and J by 4 bases, with 15 bases between them. The CDR3 DNA is TGTGCCAGCAGTCCTGCGGGGGGCAGCTATGGCTACACCTTC. Residues: CASSPAGGSYGYTF.

DNA for the CDR3: TGTGCCAGCAGCCCCTCTATACCCACCTACGAGCAGTACTTC. This encodes CASSPSIPTYEQYF. This chain links TRBV7-9 with TRBJ2-7; the D is unclear. V shed 5 bases and J shed 2 bases, with 13 bases lying between them. CDR1 is SEHNR and CDR2 is FQNEAQ in the germline V gene (reference sequence). The CDR3 covers 14 residues.

The rearrangement uses TRBV18 and TRBJ1-1, with D tentatively TRBD1 (6 bases). The CDR3 consists of 14 residues. The V and J ends lost 3 bases and 3 bases respectively, with 11 bases between them. CDR1 is KGHSH and CDR2 is LQKENI in the germline V gene. The CDR3 bases are TGTGCCAGCTCACCCGGGGGGGGGCACACTGAAGCTTTCTTT. Its protein is CASSPGGGHTEAFF.

The chain links TRBV7-9 to TRBJ2-3; a possible D gene is TRBD2 (5 bases). This CDR3 region has 15 residues. V was trimmed by 1 base and J by 1 base, leaving 9 bases between them. CDR1 is SEHNR and CDR2 is FQNEAQ in the germline V gene (reference sequence). Here the CDR3 DNA reads TGTGCCAGCAGCTTAGGTTCCGGGGGCACAGATACGCAGTATTTT. This gives the protein CASSLGSGGTDTQYF.

In its sample, this clone was seen a few times. The J gene is TRBJ1-1, the V gene TRBV2; no definite D call. Germline loops: CDR1 SNHLY, CDR2 FYNNEI. The CDR3 runs 15 residues. Trimming removed 7 bases from V and 4 bases from J, with 19 bases in between. The CDR3, as DNA: TGTGCCAGCAAGTTGGTAAGGGCCGGAGGCACTGAAGCTTTCTTT. Protein sequence: CASKLVRAGGTEAFF.

This chain joins TRBV5-4 and TRBJ1-1; the D gene is possibly TRBD1 (6 bases). Germline V gene sequence: CDR1 SGHNT, CDR2 YYREEE (reference sequence). The CDR3 sequence is 14 residues long. Trimming removed 3 bases at V and 1 base at J, with 10 bases between. The CDR3 loop reads CASSSLQGNTEAFF. The DNA for the CDR3 is TGTGCCAGCAGCTCGTTACAGGGGAACACTGAAGCTTTCTTT. The full variable domain, rest sourced from reference TRBV5-4 and TRBJ1-1, is ETGVTQSPTHLIKTRGQQVTLRCSSQSGHNTVSWYQQALGQGPQFIFQYYREEENGRGNFPPRFSGLQFPNYSSELNVNALELDDSALYLCASSSLQGNTEAFFGQGTRLTVV.

This chain joins TRBV7-2 and TRBJ2-2; 9 bases are a match to TRBD1. The CDR3 runs 16 residues. V gave up 4 bases and J gave up 5 bases; unmatched junction bases: 8. Germline CDR1 is SGHTA and CDR2 is FQGNSA. The CDR3 sequence is CASSSGTGLGTGELFF. The CDR3 nucleotides read TGTGCCAGCAGCTCAGGGACAGGGCTAGGGACCGGGGAGCTGTTTTTT.

This clone was counted a few times. J is TRBJ1-1 and V is TRBV6-1, with a weak D call TRBD1 (5 bases). The V end lost 7 bases, the J end lost 3 bases, and 12 bases lay between the germline ends. The CDR3 is 13 residues long. CDR1 and CDR2 (germline): MNHNS, SASEGT. The CDR3 DNA follows: TGTGCCAGCAATTGGGGCGGTGACACTGAAGCTTTCTTT. Protein: CASNWGGDTEAFF.

This rearrangement joins TRBV5-1 to TRBJ1-1, with 11 bases that match TRBD1. With V trimmed by 4 bases and J by 1 base, 6 bases remained unmatched. CDR3 length: 16 residues. In germline, CDR1 is SGHRS, CDR2 YFSETQ. The CDR3 protein is CASSDGQGAPNTEAFF. The CDR3 nucleotides are TGCGCCAGCAGCGACGGACAGGGGGCCCCGAACACTGAAGCTTTCTTT.

This clone was detected once. The chain carries TRBV2 and TRBJ1-6; 7 bases match TRBD1. CDR1 and CDR2 from the germline V gene are SNHLY and FYNNEI. This CDR3 is built from 15 residues. With 6 bases clipped from V and 7 bases from J, the junction kept 9 bases outside the gene matches. CDR3 sequence (DNA): TGTGCCAGCAGCATCAGCCGGGACAGCAATTCACCCCTCCACTTT. Its translation: CASSISRDSNSPLHF.

This clone was detected once. This rearrangement joins TRBV7-2 to TRBJ2-2; weak D call: TRBD2 (5 bases). This CDR3 has 15 amino acids. The V end was cut by 3 bases, the J end by 6 bases, with 14 bases between. Germline CDR1 SGHTA, CDR2 FQGNSA. This chain's CDR3 is CASSLILGGAGELFF. In nucleotides, the CDR3 is TGTGCCAGCAGCTTGATACTAGGCGGTGCCGGGGAGCTGTTTTTT.

This chain connects TRBV4-3 to TRBJ1-5, with D unresolved. Germline V gives CDR1 LGHNA, CDR2 YSLEER. The CDR3 has 13 residues. V was clipped by 0 bases and J by 3 bases, with 3 bases between them. The CDR3 sequence: CASSQDNNQPQHF. CDR3 bases: TGCGCCAGCAGCCAAGACAACAATCAGCCCCAGCATTTT.

This chain links TRBV7-9 with TRBJ2-4, with 14 bases that match TRBD2. The CDR3 is made up of 19 amino acids. The J segment lost 0 bases and the V segment lost 3 bases, leaving 7 bases of the junction unmatched. Germline assignment: CDR1 SEHNR and CDR2 FQNEAQ (reference sequence). The CDR3 region has the DNA TGTGCCAGCAGCTTCCCGACTAGCGGGGGGGCCATAGCCAAAAACATTCAGTACTTC. This translates into CASSFPTSGGAIAKNIQYF.

The chain has TRBV5-4 and TRBJ2-7; TRBD1 aligns across 12 bases. Germline values: CDR1 SGHNT, CDR2 YYREEE (reference sequence). V shed 4 bases and J 6 bases; nucleotides not matched to a gene: 8. The CDR3 has 15 residues. CDR3 DNA: TGTGCCAGCAGCCCCACACGGGACAGGGGGCTCGAGCAGTACTTC. This codes for CASSPTRDRGLEQYF.

The chain joins TRBV18 to TRBJ1-1, with D maybe TRBD1 (6 bases). Between the trimmed V and J ends, which lost 2 bases and 1 base, there was a span of 26 bases. This CDR3 comprises 20 residues. CDR1 is KGHSH and CDR2 is LQKENI in the germline V gene. In nucleotides, the CDR3 is TGTGCCAGCTCACCAAATCTGGGGGCAGGGAACCTGAGACGGAACACTGAAGCTTTCTTT. Translating gives CASSPNLGAGNLRRNTEAFF.

The CDR3 loop reads CASSRELFSTDTQYF. For the CDR3, the DNA is TGTGCCAGCAGCAGGGAACTATTTAGCACAGATACGCAGTATTTT. The gene calls are TRBV6-5 and TRBJ2-3; D may be TRBD1 (5 bases). The V end lost 6 bases, the J end lost 0 bases, and 13 bases lay between the germline ends. The germline gives CDR1 MNHEY, CDR2 SVGAGI. This CDR3 has 15 amino acids.

The genes are TRBV5-5 and TRBJ1-6; D might be TRBD1 (5 bases). The CDR3 has 15 amino acids. V dropped 6 bases and J dropped 8 bases, with 18 bases sitting between them. In germline, CDR1 is SGHKS, CDR2 YYEKEE (reference sequence). CDR3: CASTQSGGRDSPLHF. CDR3 sequence (DNA): TGTGCCAGCACTCAAAGCGGGGGAAGGGATTCACCCCTCCACTTT.

This clone came up a few times. At one boundary the junction diverges from the germline segment, which might be a read error. The chain has TRBV4-2 and TRBJ2-7; D is perhaps TRBD2 (6 bases). The CDR3 has 13 amino acids. Germline CDR1 and CDR2: LGHNA and YNFKEQ. This chain's CDR3 is CASSQDSISGPFF. The CDR3 coding sequence is TGTGCCAGCAGCCAAGATAGTATTAGCGGACCTTTCTTC.

This chain uses TRBV7-2 with TRBJ2-5; the D gene is possibly TRBD1 (6 bases). Looked up from germline, CDR1 is SGHTA and CDR2 is FQGNSA. This CDR3 comprises 15 residues. Trimming cost V 0 bases and J 5 bases, with 13 bases left between them. DNA for the CDR3: TGTGCCAGCAGCTTAGCTGGGGGCCCCCATGAGACCCAGTACTTC. Translating gives CASSLAGGPHETQYF.

The V gene is TRBV4-1, the J gene TRBJ1-5; a possible D gene is TRBD1 (5 bases). V lost 2 bases, J lost 6 bases, and 14 bases lay in between. Germline CDR1 reads MGHRA; CDR2 reads YSYEKL. The CDR3 is 15 residues long. In DNA form, the CDR3 reads TGCGCCAGCAGCCAACTTGACAGACAGACTCAGCCCCAGCATTTT. It yields the protein CASSQLDRQTQPQHF.

This chain uses TRBV29-1 with TRBJ1-5, with 10 bases fitting TRBD1. CDR3 length: 17 residues. Trimming removed 4 bases from V and 7 bases from J; junction bases left unmatched: 16. CDR1 is SQVTM, CDR2 ANQGSEA, per germline. CDR3 loop: CSVVPGGTGATGQPQHF. The CDR3 nucleotides read TGCAGCGTTGTCCCCGGCGGGACAGGGGCTACGGGACAGCCCCAGCATTTT.